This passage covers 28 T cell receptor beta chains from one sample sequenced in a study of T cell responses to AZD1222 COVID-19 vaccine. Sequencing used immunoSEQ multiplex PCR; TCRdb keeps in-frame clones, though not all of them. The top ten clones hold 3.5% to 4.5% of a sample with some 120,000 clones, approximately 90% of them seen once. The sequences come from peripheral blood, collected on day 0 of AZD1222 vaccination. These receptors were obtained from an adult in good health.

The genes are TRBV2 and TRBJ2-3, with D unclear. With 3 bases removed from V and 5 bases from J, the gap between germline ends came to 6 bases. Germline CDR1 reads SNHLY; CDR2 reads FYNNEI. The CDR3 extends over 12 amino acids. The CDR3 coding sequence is TGTGCCAGCAGTGACGGACGAGATACGCAGTATTTT. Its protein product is CASSDGRDTQYF.

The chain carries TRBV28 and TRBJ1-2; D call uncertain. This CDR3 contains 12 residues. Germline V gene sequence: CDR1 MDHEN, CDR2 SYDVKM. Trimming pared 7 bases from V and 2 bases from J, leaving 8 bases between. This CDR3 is CASNAGNYGYTF. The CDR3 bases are TGTGCCAGCAACGCCGGGAACTATGGCTACACCTTC.

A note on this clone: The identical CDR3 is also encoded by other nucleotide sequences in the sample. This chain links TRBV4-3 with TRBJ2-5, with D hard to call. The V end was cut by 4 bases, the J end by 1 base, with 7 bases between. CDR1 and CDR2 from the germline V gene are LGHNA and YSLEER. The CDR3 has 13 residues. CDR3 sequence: CASSPGLQETQYF. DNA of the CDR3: TGCGCCAGCAGCCCCGGCCTCCAAGAGACCCAGTACTTC.

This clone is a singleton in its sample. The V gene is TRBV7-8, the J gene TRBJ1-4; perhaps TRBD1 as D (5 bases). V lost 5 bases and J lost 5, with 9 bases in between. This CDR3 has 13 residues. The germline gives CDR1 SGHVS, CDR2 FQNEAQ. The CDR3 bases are TGTGCCAGCAGCAAGGGACCGAATGAAAAACTGTTTTTT. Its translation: CASSKGPNEKLFF.

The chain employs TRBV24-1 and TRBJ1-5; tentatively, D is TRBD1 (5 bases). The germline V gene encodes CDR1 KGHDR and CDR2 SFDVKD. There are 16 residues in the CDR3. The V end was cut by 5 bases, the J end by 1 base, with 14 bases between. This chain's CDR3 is CATSGLGGGSNQPQHF. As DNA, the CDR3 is TGTGCCACCAGTGGACTGGGGGGGGGAAGCAATCAGCCCCAGCATTTT.

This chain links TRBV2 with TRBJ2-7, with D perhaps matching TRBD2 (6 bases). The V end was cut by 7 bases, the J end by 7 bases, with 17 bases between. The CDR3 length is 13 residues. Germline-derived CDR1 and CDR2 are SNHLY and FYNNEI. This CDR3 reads CASINQWAGEQYF. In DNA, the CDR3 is TGTGCCAGCATCAATCAGTGGGCGGGGGAGCAGTACTTC.

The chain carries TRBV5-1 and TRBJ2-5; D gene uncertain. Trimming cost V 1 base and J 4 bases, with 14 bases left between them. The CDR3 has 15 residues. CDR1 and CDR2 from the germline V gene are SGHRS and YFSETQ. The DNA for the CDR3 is TGCGCCAGCAGCTTGCTAGGCCAGCCCGCAGAGACCCAGTACTTC. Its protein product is CASSLLGQPAETQYF.

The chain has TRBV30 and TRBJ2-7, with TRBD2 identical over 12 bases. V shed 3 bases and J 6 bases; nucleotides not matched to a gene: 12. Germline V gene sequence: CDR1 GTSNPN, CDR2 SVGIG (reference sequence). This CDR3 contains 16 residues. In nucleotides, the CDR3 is TGTGCCTGGAGGCCCCCCCAGCTAGCGGGAGGGCGCGAGCAGTACTTC. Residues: CAWRPPQLAGGREQYF.

The CDR3 is CASSTGQDWETQYF. In DNA, the CDR3 is TGCGCCAGCAGCACCGGACAGGACTGGGAGACCCAGTACTTC. The rearrangement links TRBV5-1 to TRBJ2-5, with 7 bases fitting TRBD1. The ends lost 4 bases at V and 5 bases at J; junction bases unmatched: 8. CDR3 size: 14 residues. Germline lookup yields CDR1 SGHRS and CDR2 YFSETQ.

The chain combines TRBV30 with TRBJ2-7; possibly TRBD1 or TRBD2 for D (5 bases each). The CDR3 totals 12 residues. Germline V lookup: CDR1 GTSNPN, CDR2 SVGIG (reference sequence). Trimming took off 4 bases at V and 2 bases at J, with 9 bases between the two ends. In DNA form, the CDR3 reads TGTGCCTGGAACAGAGGGGCCTACGAGCAGTACTTC. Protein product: CAWNRGAYEQYF.

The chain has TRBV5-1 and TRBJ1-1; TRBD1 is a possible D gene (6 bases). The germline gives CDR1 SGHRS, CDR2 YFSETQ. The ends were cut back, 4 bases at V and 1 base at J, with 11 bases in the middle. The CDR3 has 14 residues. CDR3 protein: CASSTRQANTEAFF. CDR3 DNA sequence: TGCGCCAGCAGCACACGACAGGCGAACACTGAAGCTTTCTTT.

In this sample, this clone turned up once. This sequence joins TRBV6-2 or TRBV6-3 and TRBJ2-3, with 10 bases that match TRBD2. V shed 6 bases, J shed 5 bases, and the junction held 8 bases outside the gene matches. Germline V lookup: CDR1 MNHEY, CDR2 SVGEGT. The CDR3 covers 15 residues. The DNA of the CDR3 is TGTGCCAGCAGCGCCCTAGCGGGGGTGTTAGATACGCAGTATTTT. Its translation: CASSALAGVLDTQYF.

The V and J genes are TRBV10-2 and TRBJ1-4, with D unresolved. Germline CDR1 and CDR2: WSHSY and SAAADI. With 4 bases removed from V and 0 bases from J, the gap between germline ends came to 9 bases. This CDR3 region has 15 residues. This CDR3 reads CASSGTLSTNEKLFF. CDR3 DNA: TGCGCCAGCAGTGGAACACTGTCAACTAATGAAAAACTGTTTTTT.

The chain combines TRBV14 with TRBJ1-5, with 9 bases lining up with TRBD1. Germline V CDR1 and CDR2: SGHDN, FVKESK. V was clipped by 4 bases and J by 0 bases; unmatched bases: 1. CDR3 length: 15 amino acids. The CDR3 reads CASSRTGDSNQPQHF. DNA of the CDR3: TGTGCCAGCAGCCGGACAGGGGATAGCAATCAGCCCCAGCATTTT.

The CDR3 bases are TGTGCCAGCAGTCCAGGGGCGAGGAACACTGAAGCTTTCTTT. This gives the protein CASSPGARNTEAFF. The chain links TRBV27 to TRBJ1-1, with a weak D call TRBD1 (6 bases). Trimming shortened V by 5 bases and J by 1 base, and 11 bases separated the two germline ends. The germline CDR1 and CDR2 sequences are MNHEY and SMNVEV (reference sequence). This CDR3 spans 14 amino acids.

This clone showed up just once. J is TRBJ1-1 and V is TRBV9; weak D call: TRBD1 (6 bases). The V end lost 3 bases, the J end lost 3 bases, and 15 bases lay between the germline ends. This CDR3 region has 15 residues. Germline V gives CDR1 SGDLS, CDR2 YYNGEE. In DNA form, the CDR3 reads TGTGCCAGCAGCGGCCCAATCGGGGGGCACACTGAAGCTTTCTTT. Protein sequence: CASSGPIGGHTEAFF. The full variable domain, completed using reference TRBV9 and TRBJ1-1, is DSGVTQTPKHLITATGQRVTLRCSPRSGDLSVYWYQQSLDQGLQFLIQYYNGEERAKGNILERFSAQQFPDLHSELNLSSLELGDSALYFCASSGPIGGHTEAFFGQGTRLTVV.

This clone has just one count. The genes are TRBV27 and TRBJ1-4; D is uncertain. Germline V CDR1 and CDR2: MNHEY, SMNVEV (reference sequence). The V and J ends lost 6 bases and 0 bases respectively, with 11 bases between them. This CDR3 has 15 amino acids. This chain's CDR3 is CASSPLWATNEKLFF. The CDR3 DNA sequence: TGTGCCAGCAGCCCCCTTTGGGCAACTAATGAAAAACTGTTTTTT.

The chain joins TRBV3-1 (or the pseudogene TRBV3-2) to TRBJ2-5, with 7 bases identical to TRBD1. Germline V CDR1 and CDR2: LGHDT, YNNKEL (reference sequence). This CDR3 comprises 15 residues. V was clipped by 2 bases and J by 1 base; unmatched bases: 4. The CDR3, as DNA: TGTGCCAGCAGCCAACGGACAGGCCTCCAAGAGACCCAGTACTTC. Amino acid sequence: CASSQRTGLQETQYF.

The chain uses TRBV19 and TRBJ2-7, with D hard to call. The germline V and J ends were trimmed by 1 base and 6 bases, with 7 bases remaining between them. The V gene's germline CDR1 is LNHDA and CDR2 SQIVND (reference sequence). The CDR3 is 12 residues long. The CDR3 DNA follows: TGTGCCAGTAGTATAGGAACCGTCGAGCAGTACTTC. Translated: CASSIGTVEQYF.

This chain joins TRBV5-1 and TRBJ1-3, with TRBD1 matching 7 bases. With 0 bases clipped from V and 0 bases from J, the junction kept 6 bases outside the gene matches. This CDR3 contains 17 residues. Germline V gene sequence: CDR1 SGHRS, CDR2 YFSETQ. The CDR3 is CASSLADHRGSGNTIYF. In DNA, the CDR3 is TGCGCCAGCAGCTTGGCGGACCACAGGGGCTCTGGAAACACCATATATTTT. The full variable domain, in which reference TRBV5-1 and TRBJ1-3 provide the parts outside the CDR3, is KAGVTQTPRYLIKTRGQQVTLSCSPISGHRSVSWYQQTPGQGLQFLFEYFSETQRNKGNFPGRFSGRQFSNSRSEMNVSTLELGDSALYLCASSLADHRGSGNTIYFGEGSWLTVV.

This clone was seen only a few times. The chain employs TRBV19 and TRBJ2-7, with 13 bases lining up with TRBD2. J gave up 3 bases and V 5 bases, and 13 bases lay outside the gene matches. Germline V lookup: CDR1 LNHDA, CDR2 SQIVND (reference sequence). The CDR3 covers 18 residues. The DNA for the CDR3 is TGTGCCAGTAGTTCCCGACTAGCGGGAGGAAATTCGAACTACGAGCAGTACTTC. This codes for CASSSRLAGGNSNYEQYF.

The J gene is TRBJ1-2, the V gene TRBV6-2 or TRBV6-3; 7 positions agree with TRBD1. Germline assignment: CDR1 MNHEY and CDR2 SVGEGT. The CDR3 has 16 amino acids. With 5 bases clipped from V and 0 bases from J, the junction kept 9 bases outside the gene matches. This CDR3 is CASSPDRSPTNYGYTF. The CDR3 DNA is TGTGCCAGCAGTCCGGACAGGAGCCCGACTAACTATGGCTACACCTTC.

The CDR3, as DNA: TGTGCCAGCAGCCGTAGGACTAGCGGGGGTTACAATGAGCAGTTCTTC. Protein sequence: CASSRRTSGGYNEQFF. This chain uses TRBV16 with TRBJ2-1, with 13 bases identical to TRBD2. V trimming: 4 bases; J trimming: 4 bases; junction bases outside the gene matches: 4. Germline CDR1 KGHSY, CDR2 FQNENV. The CDR3 is 16 amino acids.

This CDR3 is CASSQRERLAGAKETQYF. The CDR3 bases are TGTGCCAGCAGCCAACGAGAAAGGCTAGCGGGGGCAAAAGAGACCCAGTACTTC. The rearrangement links TRBV3-1 (or the pseudogene TRBV3-2) to TRBJ2-5; 10 nucleotides line up with TRBD2. Germline CDR1 and CDR2: LGHDT and YNNKEL (reference sequence). The CDR3 extends over 18 amino acids. V trimming: 2 bases; J trimming: 3 bases; junction bases outside the gene matches: 12.

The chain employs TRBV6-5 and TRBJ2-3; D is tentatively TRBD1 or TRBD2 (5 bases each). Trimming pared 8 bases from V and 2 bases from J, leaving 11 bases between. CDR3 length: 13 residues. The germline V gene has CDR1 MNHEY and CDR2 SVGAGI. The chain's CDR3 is CASCRGPTDTQYF. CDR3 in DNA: TGTGCCAGCTGTCGGGGCCCCACAGATACGCAGTATTTT.

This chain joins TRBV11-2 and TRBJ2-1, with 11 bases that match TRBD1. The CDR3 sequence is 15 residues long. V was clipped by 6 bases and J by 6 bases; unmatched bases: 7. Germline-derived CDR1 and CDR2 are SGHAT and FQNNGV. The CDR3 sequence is CASRSGTGGVNEQFF. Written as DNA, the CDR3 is TGTGCCAGCAGGTCCGGGACAGGGGGTGTCAATGAGCAGTTCTTC.

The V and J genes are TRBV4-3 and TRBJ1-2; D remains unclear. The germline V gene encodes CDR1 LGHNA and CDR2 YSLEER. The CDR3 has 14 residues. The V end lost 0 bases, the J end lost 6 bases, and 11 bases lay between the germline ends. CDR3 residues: CASSQERIHNGYTF. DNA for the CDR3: TGCGCCAGCAGCCAAGAACGGATACACAATGGCTACACCTTC.

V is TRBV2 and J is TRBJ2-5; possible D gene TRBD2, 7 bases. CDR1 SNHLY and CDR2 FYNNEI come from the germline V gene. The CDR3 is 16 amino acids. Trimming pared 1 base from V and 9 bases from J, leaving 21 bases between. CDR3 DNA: TGTGCCAGCAGTGAAGGAGGACTAGGAGGGGGGAGGGCCCAGTACTTC. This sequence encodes CASSEGGLGGGRAQYF.